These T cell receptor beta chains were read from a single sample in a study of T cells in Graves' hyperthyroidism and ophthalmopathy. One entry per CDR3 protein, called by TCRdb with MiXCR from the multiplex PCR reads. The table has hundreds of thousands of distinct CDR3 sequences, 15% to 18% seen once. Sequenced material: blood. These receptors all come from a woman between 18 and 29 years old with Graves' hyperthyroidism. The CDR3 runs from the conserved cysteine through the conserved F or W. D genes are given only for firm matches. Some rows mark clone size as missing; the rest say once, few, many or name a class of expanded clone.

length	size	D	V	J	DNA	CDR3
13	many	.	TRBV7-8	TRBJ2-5	TGTGCCAGCAGCTTAGGTGGTGTGGAGACCCAGTACTTC	CASSLGGVETQYF
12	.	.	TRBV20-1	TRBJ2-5	TGCAGTGCGTCGCGGGTACAAGAGACCCAGTACTTC	CSASRVQETQYF
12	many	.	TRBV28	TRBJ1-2	TGTGCCAGCAGGACAGCGTTCTATGGCTACACCTTC	CASRTAFYGYTF
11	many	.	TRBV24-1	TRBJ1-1	TGTGCCACCAGTGCCGGTAGGGAAGCTTTCTTT	CATSAGREAFF
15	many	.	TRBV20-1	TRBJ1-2	TGCAGTGCTAGAGATGGGGCGCGGGGAGGTTATGGCTACACCTTC	CSARDGARGGYGYTF
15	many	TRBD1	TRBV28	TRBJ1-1	TGTGCCAGCAGTGGGAGTTACAGGGGGGCAACTGAAGCTTTCTTT	CASSGSYRGATEAFF
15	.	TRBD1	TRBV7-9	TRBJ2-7	TGTGCCAGCAGCTTAGAATGGGGACAGCCCTCCGAGCAGTACTTC	CASSLEWGQPSEQYF
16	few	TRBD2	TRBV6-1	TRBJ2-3	TGTGCCAGCAGTCCCCCGGCTAGCGGGAGTAGTGATACGCAGTATTTT	CASSPPASGSSDTQYF
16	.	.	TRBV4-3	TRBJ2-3	TGCGCCAGCAGCCAAGGGGCAGCCGGCAGCACAGATACGCAGTATTTT	CASSQGAAGSTDTQYF
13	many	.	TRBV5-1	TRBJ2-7	TGCGCCAGCAGCTTCCGGAGCTCCTACGAGCAGTACTTC	CASSFRSSYEQYF
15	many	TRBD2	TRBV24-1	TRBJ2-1	TGTGCCACCAGTGATTTGCGGGGGGGGTACAATGAGCAGTTCTTC	CATSDLRGGYNEQFF
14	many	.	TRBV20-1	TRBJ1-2	TGCAGTGCTCGCAGACCTGCGGGGGACGTTAGCTACACCTTC	CSARRPAGDVSYTF
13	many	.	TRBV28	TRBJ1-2	TGTGCCGCCCGACTGGTGGGGAATCGAGGCTACACCTTC	CAARLVGNRGYTF
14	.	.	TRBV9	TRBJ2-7	TGTGCCAGCAGCCGGGCAGGGGAGACCTACGAGCAGTACTTC	CASSRAGETYEQYF
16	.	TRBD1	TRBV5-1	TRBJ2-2	TGCGCCAGCAGCTTGGTACAGGGGGAATTCCCCGGGGAGCTGTTTTTT	CASSLVQGEFPGELFF
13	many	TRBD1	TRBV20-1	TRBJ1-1	TGCAGTGCTTCGACAGGGTGGAGCACTGAAGCTTTCTTT	CSASTGWSTEAFF
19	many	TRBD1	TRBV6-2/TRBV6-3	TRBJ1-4	TGTGCCAGCAGTCCCACAGGGGGCCCGAGATTTGCAACTAATGAAAAACTGTTTTTT	CASSPTGGPRFATNEKLFF
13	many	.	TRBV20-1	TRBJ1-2	TGCAGTGCTAGAGGACCAGGTGGAAATGGCTACACCTTC	CSARGPGGNGYTF
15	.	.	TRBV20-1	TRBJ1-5	TGCAGTGCTAGGAATGCGAGGGACTTCAATCAGCCCCAGCATTTT	CSARNARDFNQPQHF
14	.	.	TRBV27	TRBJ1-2	TGTGCCAGCAGCCCAGAGCTCCGGTCCTATGGCTACACCTTC	CASSPELRSYGYTF
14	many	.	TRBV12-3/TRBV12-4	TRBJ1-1	TGTGCCAGCAGTTTTTGGGGTTTTGGGACTGAAGCTTTCTTT	CASSFWGFGTEAFF
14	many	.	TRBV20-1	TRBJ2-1	TGCAGTGCCCCATCGGGGCGTTCTCACAATGAGCAGTTCTTC	CSAPSGRSHNEQFF
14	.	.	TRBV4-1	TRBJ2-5	TGCGCCAGCAGCCGCCGGGACCGTAGAGAGACCCAGTACTTC	CASSRRDRRETQYF
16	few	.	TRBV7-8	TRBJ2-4	TGTGCCAGCAGCTTCCTAGTGTGGGAGGCCAAAAACATTCAGTACTTC	CASSFLVWEAKNIQYF
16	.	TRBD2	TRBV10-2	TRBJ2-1	TGTGCCAGCAGTTACTCGAGACTAGCGGGTTACAATGAGCAGTTCTTC	CASSYSRLAGYNEQFF
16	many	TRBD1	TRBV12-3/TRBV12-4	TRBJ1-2	TGTGCCAGCAGTAGTCAACACAGGGGGCTTCGCTATGGCTACACCTTC	CASSSQHRGLRYGYTF
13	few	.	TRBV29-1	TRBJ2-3	TGCAGCGCTTACGGACAGAACACAGATACGCAGTATTTT	CSAYGQNTDTQYF
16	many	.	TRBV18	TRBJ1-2	TGTGCCAGCTCACCCCTGGGAGGGGAAGGCGACTATGGCTACACCTTC	CASSPLGGEGDYGYTF
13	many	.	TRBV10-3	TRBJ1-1	TGTGCCATCAGTCCAGGGTTTGTCACTGAAGCTTTCTTT	CAISPGFVTEAFF
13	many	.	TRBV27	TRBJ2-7	TGTGCCAGCAGTAGAGACAGAACCTACGAGCAGTACTTC	CASSRDRTYEQYF
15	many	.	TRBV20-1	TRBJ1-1	TGCAGTGCTAGGCTCGGCCTCCGATCAAACACTGAAGCTTTCTTT	CSARLGLRSNTEAFF
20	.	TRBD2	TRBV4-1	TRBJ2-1	TGCGCCAGCAGCCACAATTTTCTAGGACTAGCGGGACTCTCCTACAATGAGCAGTTCTTC	CASSHNFLGLAGLSYNEQFF
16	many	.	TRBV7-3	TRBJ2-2	TGTGCCAGCAGCTTATCGGCAGGGCAAGGGCCCGGGGAGCTGTTTTTT	CASSLSAGQGPGELFF
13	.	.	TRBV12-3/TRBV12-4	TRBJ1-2	TGTGCCAGCACCTCGGGGGGGGTAGGAGGCTACACCTTC	CASTSGGVGGYTF
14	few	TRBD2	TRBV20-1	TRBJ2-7	TGCAGTGCTAGAGACATGACGGGAGGGGTTGGGCAGTACTTC	CSARDMTGGVGQYF
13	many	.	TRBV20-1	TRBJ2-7	TGCAGTGCTAGAGATTTCGGGTCCTACGAGCAGTACTTC	CSARDFGSYEQYF
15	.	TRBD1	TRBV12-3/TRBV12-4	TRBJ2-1	TGTGCCAGCAGTATAGACAGGGGGGCGTCCAATGAGCAGTTCTTC	CASSIDRGASNEQFF
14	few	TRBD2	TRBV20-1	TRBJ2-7	TGCAGTGCCAGCTTAGCGGGCCGCTCCTACGAGCAGTACTTC	CSASLAGRSYEQYF
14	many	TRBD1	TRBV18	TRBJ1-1	TGTGCCAGCTCGCGGGACAGACTACACACTGAAGCTTTCTTT	CASSRDRLHTEAFF
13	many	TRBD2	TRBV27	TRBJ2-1	TGTGCCACCGCCCGAGGCGGGAGGTATGAGCAGTTCTTC	CATARGGRYEQFF
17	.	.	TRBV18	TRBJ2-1	TGTGCCAGCTCACCTTTACCTGGGACCATGGGATACAATGAGCAGTTCTTC	CASSPLPGTMGYNEQFF
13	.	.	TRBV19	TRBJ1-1	TGTGCCAGCACCCTGGGGGGAGGCACTAAAGCTTTCTTT	CASTLGGGTKAFF
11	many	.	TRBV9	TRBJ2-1	TGTGCCAGCAGCCTGAACAATGAGCAGTTCTTC	CASSLNNEQFF
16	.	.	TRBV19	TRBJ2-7	TGTGCCAGTAGTAAAGCGGGACATCAAAAAACCTACGAGCAGTACTTC	CASSKAGHQKTYEQYF
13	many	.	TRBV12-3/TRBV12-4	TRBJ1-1	TGTGCCAGCAGGGGACCGATGAACACTGAAGCTTTCTTT	CASRGPMNTEAFF
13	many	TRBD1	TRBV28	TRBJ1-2	TGTGCCAGCAGTTCGGGACAGCGCTATGGCTACACCTTC	CASSSGQRYGYTF